Below are 21 T cell receptor beta chains sequenced from a single sample in a study of CD8 T cells in ankylosing spondylitis. Via MiXCR, TCRdb re-called the 5' RACE reads, giving one row per CDR3 protein. The table includes 250,000 or so distinct CDR3 sequences, 18% detected once. Sequencing was carried out using blood, either unsorted or a sorted T cell fraction (not recorded which). The receptors stem from a male donor with ankylosing spondylitis or in good health (not recorded which).

The rearrangement joins TRBV28 to TRBJ2-7; the D is unclear. This CDR3 region has 13 residues. Germline CDR1 reads MDHEN; CDR2 reads SYDVKM. V was clipped by 7 bases and J by 7 bases, with 17 bases between them. The CDR3 region has the DNA TGTGCCAGCACCCTAAGGTCCCTCCGTGAGCAGTACTTC. Amino acid sequence: CASTLRSLREQYF.

The chain links TRBV3-1 to TRBJ2-7; D not certain. V was pared by 0 bases and J by 1 base, with 7 bases between. The CDR3 runs 14 residues. CDR1 is LGHDT and CDR2 is YNNKEL in the germline V gene (reference sequence). Here the CDR3 reads CASSQEVRSYEQYF. DNA of the CDR3: TGTGCCAGCAGCCAAGAAGTCAGGTCCTACGAGCAGTACTTC.

The chain links TRBV4-2 to TRBJ2-7; 12 positions agree with TRBD2. This CDR3 region has 16 residues. V lost 0 bases, J lost 4 bases, and 4 bases stayed unmatched. Germline CDR1 and CDR2: LGHNA and YNFKEQ. The CDR3: CASSQDRLAGVYEQYF. The DNA for the CDR3 is TGTGCCAGCAGCCAAGATCGACTAGCGGGAGTGTACGAGCAGTACTTC.

The chain employs TRBV5-6 and TRBJ2-7; D gene unclear. The CDR3 totals 13 residues. V lost 1 base to trimming and J lost 5 bases, with 10 bases between them. The germline gives CDR1 SGHDT, CDR2 YYEEEE. CDR3 nucleotides: TGTGCCAGCAGCTTGACCCCAATGGACGAGCAGTACTTC. Translating it yields CASSLTPMDEQYF.

V is TRBV5-5 and J is TRBJ1-3; D gene ambiguous. The V gene lost 5 bases and the J gene lost 0 bases, with 12 bases spanning the gap. Germline V lookup: CDR1 SGHKS, CDR2 YYEKEE (reference sequence). The CDR3 extends over 15 amino acids. The CDR3 loop reads CASRYDAYSGNTIYF. CDR3 coding DNA: TGTGCCAGCAGATATGACGCATACTCTGGAAACACCATATATTTT.

This clonotype was found a few times. The chain has TRBV27 and TRBJ1-5; tentative D call: TRBD1 (5 bases). The CDR3 is made up of 14 amino acids. Germline lookup yields CDR1 MNHEY and CDR2 SMNVEV (reference sequence). The V end lost 2 bases, the J end lost 4 bases, and 9 bases lay between the germline ends. The DNA of the CDR3 is TGTGCCAGCAGTTTAGGAGGGGAGAATCAGCCCCAGCATTTT. It specifies CASSLGGENQPQHF.

This clonotype has just a few counts. This sequence joins TRBV27 and TRBJ2-7; tentative D call: TRBD1 (6 bases). Germline assignment: CDR1 MNHEY and CDR2 SMNVEV (reference sequence). V shed 1 base and J shed 2 bases, with 9 bases lying between them. This CDR3 spans 14 amino acids. CDR3 DNA: TGTGCCAGCAGTTTATGGGGGCGAACCTACGAGCAGTACTTC. Amino acids: CASSLWGRTYEQYF.

The chain couples TRBV2 to TRBJ2-7; 10 positions agree with TRBD2. CDR3 length: 23 residues. After removal of 4 bases from V and 4 bases from J, the junction contained 31 bases not matched to a gene. The germline V gene encodes CDR1 SNHLY and CDR2 FYNNEI. The DNA for the CDR3 is TGTGCCAGCAGTGGCGCAGGGGGGGGAACTAGCGGGATTTCCATCAGCGCAATTTACGAGCAGTACTTC. It codes for CASSGAGGGTSGISISAIYEQYF.

The table lists this clonotype with a few counts. The chain combines TRBV11-2 with TRBJ2-3, with no clear D. Trimming stripped 0 bases from V and 6 bases from J, with 10 bases between. This CDR3 region has 14 residues. Germline values: CDR1 SGHAT, CDR2 FQNNGV. The CDR3 DNA reads as TGTGCCAGCAGCTTAGAATCTTCCCCCGATACGCAGTATTTT. Translation: CASSLESSPDTQYF. Full variable domain (missing parts from reference TRBV11-2 and TRBJ2-3): EAGVAQSPRYKIIEKRQSVAFWCNPISGHATLYWYQQILGQGPKLLIQFQNNGVVDDSQLPKDRFSAERLKGVDSTLKIQPAKLEDSAVYLCASSLESSPDTQYFGPGTRLTVL.

This clonotype was seen ten or more times. The gene calls are TRBV7-9 and TRBJ2-5, with 8 positions matching TRBD1. The J segment lost 2 bases and the V segment lost 5 bases, leaving 7 bases of the junction unmatched. Germline V gene sequence: CDR1 SEHNR, CDR2 FQNEAQ (reference sequence). This CDR3 has 15 residues. This CDR3 reads CASSPADRAQETQYF. The CDR3 DNA reads as TGTGCCAGCAGCCCCGCGGACAGGGCGCAAGAGACCCAGTACTTC. The whole variable domain, filled in from reference TRBV7-9 and TRBJ2-5, reads DTGVSQNPRHKITKRGQNVTFRCDPISEHNRLYWYRQTLGQGPEFLTYFQNEAQLEKSRLLSDRFSAERPKGSFSTLEIQRTEQGDSAMYLCASSPADRAQETQYFGPGTRLLVL.

This clonotype was seen a handful of times. The rearrangement links TRBV7-9 to TRBJ2-3; 8 positions match TRBD1. The junction had 3 bases not matched to a gene; V was cut back by 4 bases and J by 0 bases. The CDR3 totals 15 residues. Germline V CDR1 and CDR2: SEHNR, FQNEAQ (reference sequence). The CDR3 DNA is TGTGCCAGCAGCTCGGGACAGGCTAGCACAGATACGCAGTATTTT. Residues: CASSSGQASTDTQYF. Full variable domain (rest looked up from reference TRBV7-9 and TRBJ2-3): DTGVSQNPRHKITKRGQNVTFRCDPISEHNRLYWYRQTLGQGPEFLTYFQNEAQLEKSRLLSDRFSAERPKGSFSTLEIQRTEQGDSAMYLCASSSGQASTDTQYFGPGTRLTVL.

This clonotype showed up many times. The chain uses TRBV29-1 and TRBJ2-7; D call uncertain. V dropped 2 bases and J dropped 0 bases, with 8 bases sitting between them. Looked up from germline, CDR1 is SQVTM and CDR2 is ANQGSEA. This CDR3 contains 13 residues. CDR3 sequence (DNA): TGCAGCGTTGAAACAGTAAGCTCCTACGAGCAGTACTTC. It is translated as CSVETVSSYEQYF.

The rearrangement uses TRBV5-1 and TRBJ2-7; possible D gene TRBD2, 5 bases. The germline V gene has CDR1 SGHRS and CDR2 YFSETQ. Trimming cost V 1 base and J 0 bases, with 11 bases left between them. CDR3 length: 15 residues. CDR3 residues: CASSLWSGSSYEQYF. The CDR3 coding sequence is TGCGCCAGCAGCTTGTGGAGCGGTAGCTCCTACGAGCAGTACTTC.

This clonotype was counted many times. This chain links TRBV29-1 with TRBJ2-5; 7 nucleotides agree with TRBD1. The trim removed 6 bases at V and 5 bases at J, leaving 6 bases unmatched. This CDR3 contains 12 residues. Looked up from germline, CDR1 is SQVTM and CDR2 is ANQGSEA. This CDR3 is CSVETGVETQYF. The CDR3 DNA reads TGCAGCGTGGAAACAGGGGTTGAGACCCAGTACTTC.

V and J are TRBV4-1 and TRBJ2-2, with D perhaps matching TRBD1 (7 bases). Germline values: CDR1 MGHRA, CDR2 YSYEKL. The V end lost 1 base, the J end lost 5 bases, and 11 bases lay between the germline ends. The CDR3 extends over 15 amino acids. CDR3 in DNA: TGCGCCAGCAGCCAAGTGACAGGGAGGACCGGGGAGCTGTTTTTT. It codes for CASSQVTGRTGELFF.

In its sample, this clonotype was seen many times. The V and J genes are TRBV12-3 or TRBV12-4 and TRBJ2-7, with a weak D call TRBD1 (6 bases). Trimming pared 6 bases from V and 1 base from J, leaving 10 bases between. CDR3 size: 13 residues. The CDR3 DNA reads as TGTGCCAGCAGCACAGGGCTTTCCTACGAGCAGTACTTC. Its translation is CASSTGLSYEQYF.

The V and J genes are TRBV7-2 and TRBJ2-3; TRBD2 is a possible D gene (6 bases). The CDR3 length is 14 residues. The V end lost 5 bases, the J end lost 5 bases, and 14 bases lay between the germline ends. Per germline, CDR1 SGHTA and CDR2 FQGNSA. In nucleotides, the CDR3 is TGTGCCAGCAGCCCTCCTAGCGCGGGAGATACGCAGTATTTT. It specifies CASSPPSAGDTQYF.

This clonotype occurred once. The chain is built from TRBV29-1 and TRBJ2-7; 7 bases are shared with TRBD1. The CDR3 has 13 residues. With 7 bases clipped from V and 0 bases from J, the junction kept 6 bases outside the gene matches. Per germline, CDR1 SQVTM and CDR2 ANQGSEA. The CDR3 coding sequence is TGCAGCGCCGGAGGACAGGTCTCCTACGAGCAGTACTTC. Residues: CSAGGQVSYEQYF.

At least ten counts were recorded for this clonotype. The chain uses TRBV20-1 and TRBJ2-7; 7 nucleotides agree with TRBD2. CDR3 length: 15 amino acids. V was pared by 0 bases and J by 4 bases, with 9 bases of the junction left unmatched. Germline V gene lookup returns CDR1 DFQATT and CDR2 SNEGSKA (reference sequence). CDR3 bases: TGCAGTGCTAGAGATTCGGGGGGTCCAGGGTACGAGCAGTACTTC. It specifies CSARDSGGPGYEQYF.

The sample holds a few counts of this clonotype. J is TRBJ2-1 and V is TRBV10-3; D is undetermined. The V end lost 6 bases, the J end lost 4 bases, and 13 bases lay between the germline ends. The CDR3 consists of 14 residues. Germline V gene data show CDR1 as ENHRY and CDR2 as SYGVKD. The CDR3 nucleotides read TGTGCCATCAGAAGCCCGGCGCCGTACAATGAGCAGTTCTTC. It encodes CAIRSPAPYNEQFF.

This clonotype has more than one count but fewer than ten. The V gene is TRBV6-2 or TRBV6-3, the J gene TRBJ2-7, with 9 bases matching TRBD2. Per the germline V gene, CDR1 is MNHEY and CDR2 is SVGEGT. The V and J ends lost 6 bases and 3 bases, in that order; junction bases with no gene match: 6. CDR3 length: 14 residues. CDR3 coding DNA: TGTGCCAGCAGCCATAGCGGGAGCCGCTACGAGCAGTACTTC. It codes for CASSHSGSRYEQYF.